A single sample is the source of the 3 T cell receptor beta chains below, sequenced in a study of blood T cells in healthy people across ages. The authors ran a second PCR of about 7 to 12 cycles using a sample-barcoded 5' primer and a J-beta primer mix. TCRdb re-called the 5' RACE reads through MiXCR, storing one row per CDR3 protein. The table includes around 1,900,000 distinct CDR3 sequences, about two fifths detected once. Sequences were obtained from blood. These receptors all come from a human donor in good health.

V gene TRBV12-3 or TRBV12-4 combines with J gene TRBJ2-7, with 8 bases matching TRBD1. This CDR3 region has 16 residues. The V gene end was trimmed by 5 bases and the J gene end by 3 bases; junction bases not matched to a gene: 12. CDR3 region: CASSPRDRRLDYEQYF. The CDR3 DNA reads TGTGCCAGCAGTCCTAGGGACAGGCGATTAGACTACGAGCAGTACTTC.

About this clonotype itself: Possible read error: a much larger clone is one base away. The chain has TRBV29-1 and TRBJ2-3; a possible D gene is TRBD2 (6 bases). Looked up from germline, CDR1 is SQVTM and CDR2 is ANQGSEA. The CDR3 is 14 amino acids. V dropped 1 base and J dropped 5 bases, with 13 bases sitting between them. DNA for the CDR3: TGCAGCGTTGAAGCGGACGGGCGGGGAGATACGCAGTATTTT. Protein product: CSVEADGRGDTQYF.

To note about this clonotype: One end of the junction fails to match germline, which may point to a read error. This chain uses TRBV12-3 or TRBV12-4 with TRBJ2-3, with TRBD2 identical over 9 bases. The CDR3 length is 16 residues. CDR3 in amino acids: CASSLSSGGSTDTEYF. CDR3 nucleotide sequence: TGTGCCAGCAGTTTATCGAGCGGGGGGTCCACAGATACGGAGTATTTT.